This T cell receptor beta chain was observed in a study of T cells after yellow fever vaccination. Study-level information: Fractions of limited cellularity were prepared by means of SMART-Seq v4 Ultra Low Input.

This clonotype was detected many times. The antigen remains undetermined. Study-level results: Repertoires obtained by FACS sorting could include abundant clonotypes that entered as contaminants from the bulk population. Reappearing after the booster were most of the clones from primary vaccination (almost 97% CD4, approximately 89% CD8). Clonotypes shared by both compartments, CD4 and CD8, made up a small share.

TCRdb independently ran MiXCR on the 5' RACE reads; one entry per CDR3 protein. Of 450,000 to 650,000 distinct CDR3 sequences listed, just over 20% are singletons. Sequencing used PBMCs, obtained less than 25 days after the first yellow fever vaccination. The sequence came from a man aged 18 to 29 who received the YFV17D yellow fever vaccine.

The chain's CDR3 is CATGRQETQYF. DNA of the CDR3: TGTGCCACGGGACGGCAGGAGACCCAGTACTTC. The genes are TRBV27 and TRBJ2-5, with D perhaps being TRBD1 or TRBD2 (5 bases each). Germline lookup yields CDR1 MNHEY and CDR2 SMNVEV (reference sequence). Trimming shortened V by 10 bases and J by 5 bases, and 11 bases separated the two germline ends. The CDR3 spans 11 residues.